This T cell receptor (beta chain) was obtained from a study of cytomegalovirus exposure and HLA in healthy donors. General study findings and limits: As confirmed in vitro, three CMV-associated chains were specific for CMV antigens. According to the study, 160 or so TCR beta chains were cytomegalovirus-associated.

Unmatched junction bases numbered 5, after V lost 7 bases and J lost 6 bases. The CDR3 contains 14 residues. CDR1 MGHDK and CDR2 SYGVNS come from the germline V gene. Libraries were prepared by immunoSEQ multiplex PCR; TCRdb keeps only in-frame clonotypes and omits some of them. The sample has 100,000 to 150,000 clones; approximately 91% are singletons. About this clone itself: Its matching antigen is unknown.

It was the approximately 120-subject validation cohort, separate from the roughly 700-subject first cohort, to which the donors belonged. The receptor was isolated from a woman aged 18-29 years in good health and CMV-seronegative. The sample taken for sequencing was PBMCs. The rearrangement links TRBV25-1 to TRBJ2-1; the match to TRBD2 covers 11 bases. CDR3 sequence reads: CASTVAGGPNEQFF. The CDR3 DNA reads as TGTGCCAGCACAGTAGCGGGAGGGCCCAATGAGCAGTTCTTC.